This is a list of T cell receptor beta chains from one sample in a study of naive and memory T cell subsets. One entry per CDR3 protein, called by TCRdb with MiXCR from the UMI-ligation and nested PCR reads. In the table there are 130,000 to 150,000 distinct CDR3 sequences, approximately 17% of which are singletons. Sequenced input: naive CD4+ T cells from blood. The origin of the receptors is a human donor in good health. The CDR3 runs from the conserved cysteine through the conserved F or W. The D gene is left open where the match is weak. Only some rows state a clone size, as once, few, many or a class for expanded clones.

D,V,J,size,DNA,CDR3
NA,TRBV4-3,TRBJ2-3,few,TGCGCCAGCAGCCAAGATCCGTGGTCCACAGATACGCAGTATTTT,CASSQDPWSTDTQYF
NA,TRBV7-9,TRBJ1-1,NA,TGTGCCAGCAGCTTAGGGTACAGGAGACTGAACACTGAAGCTTTCTTT,CASSLGYRRLNTEAFF
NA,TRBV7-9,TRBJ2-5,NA,TGTGCCAGCAGCTTAGCGAAGGGACAAGAGACCCAGTACTTC,CASSLAKGQETQYF
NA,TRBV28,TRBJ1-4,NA,TGTGCCAGCAGTTCGCAGAGGGTTCGACTGTTTTTT,CASSSQRVRLFF
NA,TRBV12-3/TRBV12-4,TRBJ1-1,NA,TGTGCCAGCAGCTCAAGAGCTAAAGCTTTCTTT,CASSSRAKAFF
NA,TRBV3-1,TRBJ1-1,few,TGTGCCAGCAGTTCCACTCACACTGAAGCTTTCTTT,CASSSTHTEAFF
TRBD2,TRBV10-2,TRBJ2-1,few,TGCGCCAGCAGTCGGTTTAGCGGGGACAATGAGCAGTTCTTC,CASSRFSGDNEQFF
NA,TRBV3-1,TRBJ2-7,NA,TGTGCCAGCAGCCCCCGCGGGGACAGTTACGAGCAGTACTTC,CASSPRGDSYEQYF
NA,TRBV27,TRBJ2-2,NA,TGTGCCAGCAGTTTATTCACCGGGGAGCTGTTTTTT,CASSLFTGELFF
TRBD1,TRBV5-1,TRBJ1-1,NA,TGCGCCGGCAGCAGAGGGGACAGGGAGGCAGGTGAAGCTTTCTTT,CAGSRGDREAGEAFF
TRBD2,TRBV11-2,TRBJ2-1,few,TGTGCCAGCAGCTTAGTTCGCGGGAGGGCCCGGTACAATGAGCAGTTCTTC,CASSLVRGRARYNEQFF
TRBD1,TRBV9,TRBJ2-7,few,TGTGCCAGCAGCTTACGGGACAGCGCTACCTACGAGCAGTACTTC,CASSLRDSATYEQYF
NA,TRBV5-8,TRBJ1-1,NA,TGTGCCAGCAGCTCTGGAAGGGGGACTGAAGCTTTCTTT,CASSSGRGTEAFF
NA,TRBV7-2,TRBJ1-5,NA,TGTGCCAGCAGCTTACAGAGGAGAAGCAATCAGCCCCAGCATTTT,CASSLQRRSNQPQHF
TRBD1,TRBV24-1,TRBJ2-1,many,TGTGCCACCAGTGCCCTGGGACAGGGTGCCTACAATGAGCAGTTCTTC,CATSALGQGAYNEQFF
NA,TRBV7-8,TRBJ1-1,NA,TGTGCCAGCAGCCTACAGGCCATGAACACTGAAGCTTTCTTT,CASSLQAMNTEAFF